This TCR beta chain comes out of a study of T cells in Graves' hyperthyroidism and ophthalmopathy. Regarding the study as a whole: Using 13 V-J features, a model discriminated ophthalmopathy from stable hyperthyroidism.

The CDR3 extends over 13 amino acids. Trimming took off 9 bases at V and 2 bases at J, with 8 bases between the two ends. At least ten counts were recorded for this clonotype. Its specificity is not known. Regions amplified from RNA transcripts were the TCR beta CDR3 regions. In the first-round RT-PCR of the TCR CDR3, the HTBI primer set was used. TCRdb re-called the multiplex PCR reads through MiXCR, storing one row per CDR3 protein. The data show under 300,000 distinct CDR3 sequences, around a quarter seen once. Sequenced sample: blood. The V gene is TRBV12-3 or TRBV12-4, the J gene TRBJ2-6; D tentatively reads TRBD1 or TRBD2 (5 bases each). The receptor was isolated from a man aged 35 to 55 with Graves' hyperthyroidism that later progressed to Graves' ophthalmopathy. CDR3 in amino acids: CASGTTGANVLTF. The CDR3 bases are TGTGCCAGTGGGACGACTGGGGCCAACGTCCTGACTTTC.